The 9 T cell receptor beta chains below were found in one sample sequenced in a study of blood T cell repertoires in COVID-19. Only in-frame clones appear in the TCRdb table, and some are missing; sequencing was by immunoSEQ multiplex PCR. The sample lists roughly 160,000 clones; over 75% were seen once. The sequenced sample consisted of PBMCs or T cells enriched from blood (not recorded which). Source of these receptors: a woman aged 40 to 50 with acute COVID-19.

This clone was observed at least ten times. The rearrangement joins TRBV24-1 to TRBJ2-3, with D unclear. Germline CDR1 and CDR2: KGHDR and SFDVKD. The CDR3 has 15 amino acids. Trimming cost V 3 bases and J 0 bases, with 9 bases left between them. The CDR3 loop reads CATSDPQISTDTQYF. The CDR3 DNA follows: TGTGCCACCAGTGATCCCCAGATCAGCACAGATACGCAGTATTTT.

This chain connects TRBV10-3 to TRBJ1-3; 9 bases agree with TRBD1. Germline CDR1 ENHRY, CDR2 SYGVKD. The CDR3 is 14 residues long. The trim removed 9 bases at V and 7 bases at J, leaving 10 bases unmatched. The CDR3 DNA follows: TGTGCCATAAGACAAACAGGACAGGGGAACACCATATATTTT. This encodes CAIRQTGQGNTIYF.

V and J are TRBV19 and TRBJ2-1, with unresolved D. Germline CDR1 LNHDA, CDR2 SQIVND (reference sequence). Deletions cut 1 base from V and 8 bases from J, with 9 bases between. The CDR3 has 13 residues. The CDR3 region is CASSIGPGYEQFF. The DNA for the CDR3 is TGTGCCAGTAGTATAGGCCCCGGGTATGAGCAGTTCTTC.

As DNA, the CDR3 is TGTGCCAGCTGCCTTAGAGGGAACAGTGGGGAGCTGTTTTTT. Its protein product is CASCLRGNSGELFF. The chain employs TRBV4-2 and TRBJ2-2; D might be TRBD2 (5 bases). The CDR3 contains 14 residues. Germline CDR1 is LGHNA and CDR2 is YNFKEQ. Deletions cut 8 bases from V and 8 bases from J, with 18 bases between.

V is TRBV6-1 and J is TRBJ1-1; the D gene is possibly TRBD1 (5 bases). The CDR3 covers 17 residues. Trimming pared 3 bases from V and 5 bases from J, leaving 22 bases between. Germline V lookup: CDR1 MNHNS, CDR2 SASEGT. The CDR3 spells CASSDWLEPGVGTEAFF. CDR3 sequence (DNA): TGTGCCAGCAGTGACTGGCTGGAACCGGGGGTCGGAACTGAAGCTTTCTTT.

The rearrangement joins TRBV7-6 to TRBJ2-7; D unresolved. With 1 base removed from V and 4 bases from J, the gap between germline ends came to 11 bases. This CDR3 region has 14 residues. Germline values: CDR1 SGHVS, CDR2 FNYEAQ. CDR3 sequence: CASSLGPTKYEQYF. DNA for the CDR3: TGTGCCAGCAGCTTAGGTCCCACTAAATACGAGCAGTACTTC.

V is TRBV4-2 and J is TRBJ1-5, with TRBD1 matching over 8 bases. V lost 1 base and J lost 10; bases outside the gene matches: 9. CDR1 LGHNA and CDR2 YNFKEQ come from the germline V gene. This CDR3 is 15 amino acids long. CDR3: CASSQGAQGGGPQHF. The CDR3 region has the DNA TGTGCCAGCAGCCAAGGAGCACAGGGGGGTGGACCCCAGCATTTT.

This clone was detected only once. The V and J genes are TRBV12-3 or TRBV12-4 and TRBJ1-2; D might be TRBD1 (6 bases). V dropped 6 bases and J dropped 2 bases, with 10 bases sitting between them. The CDR3 runs 13 residues. The CDR3, as DNA: TGTGCCAGCAGCTACGACAGGAACTATGGCTACACCTTC. Residues: CASSYDRNYGYTF.

The rearrangement joins TRBV6-6 to TRBJ1-2; 8 nucleotides line up with TRBD1. The CDR3 length is 15 residues. Per the germline V gene, CDR1 is MNHNY and CDR2 is SVGAGI (reference sequence). Trimming at V came to 6 bases and at J to 1 base, leaving 7 bases not matched to a gene. As DNA, the CDR3 is TGTGCCAGCAGGGGCGGACAGGGCGGTAACTATGGCTACACCTTC. It yields the protein CASRGGQGGNYGYTF.